Listed below are T cell receptor beta chains from one sample, sequenced in a study of blood T cells in healthy people across ages. TCRdb ran MiXCR on the 5' RACE reads and lists one entry per CDR3 protein. This table has around 1,800,000 distinct CDR3 sequences, roughly 43% appearing once. The sample consisted of blood. Receptors were obtained from a human donor in good health. Both conserved end residues are part of each CDR3. D genes are given only for firm matches. Some rows have no size entry. The others give once, few or many, or a class for an expanded clone.

size	V	J	D	DNA	CDR3
few	TRBV7-3	TRBJ1-5	.	TGTGCCAGCAGCTTAAGTGGCGGGGGTGGTGATCAGCCCCAGCATTTT	CASSLSGGGGDQPQHF
.	TRBV7-2	TRBJ2-7	TRBD1	TGTGCCAGCAGCTTATGGGACAGGGGAAGCGAGCAGTACTTC	CASSLWDRGSEQYF
many	TRBV6-5	TRBJ2-5	.	TGTGCCAGCAACAAGGCCGGGACGCCCCCGGGATGGCAGTACTTC	CASNKAGTPPGWQYF
.	TRBV3-1	TRBJ1-1	.	TGTGCCAGCAGCCCCACCCGACTGTCGCCAAGGGGGGCTTTCTTT	CASSPTRLSPRGAFF
.	TRBV5-6	TRBJ2-5	.	TGTGCCAGCAGCTTCCGCCTCTCAGGGGCAGAGACCCAGTACTTC	CASSFRLSGAETQYF
.	TRBV14	TRBJ2-7	.	TGTGCCAGCAGCCAGGGGTTGGAGGGCGAGCAGTACTTC	CASSQGLEGEQYF
.	TRBV9	TRBJ2-1	.	TGTGCCAGCAGCATCAGAGGGGGGGATTCGACTTACAATGAGCAGTTCTTC	CASSIRGGDSTYNEQFF
few	TRBV7-2	TRBJ2-3	.	TGTGCCAGCAGCTTCGGAGGGGTAGATACGCAGTATTTT	CASSFGGVDTQYF
.	TRBV5-1	TRBJ1-2	.	TGCGCCAGCAGGGAGACAAGCACAATCTGGGATGGCTACACCTTC	CASRETSTIWDGYTF
once	TRBV18	TRBJ2-5	.	TGTGCCAGCTCACCGACTGCCCGGACGGTTTTTAGGGAGCAGTACTTC	CASSPTARTVFREQYF
.	TRBV9	TRBJ2-3	TRBD2	TGTGCCAGCAGCGTAGGTGGAAACGGGGGGGGCACAGATACGCAGTATTTT	CASSVGGNGGGTDTQYF
few	TRBV6-5	TRBJ2-6	.	TGTGCCAGCAGCCTGAGGCGGACTCGCTCTGGGGCCAACGTCCTGACTTTC	CASSLRRTRSGANVLTF
.	TRBV5-1	TRBJ2-7	.	TGCGCCAGCAGCCCTAGAGAGGGAGAGTGCTACGAGCAGTACTTC	CASSPREGECYEQYF
.	TRBV12-3/TRBV12-4	TRBJ2-1	.	TGTGCCAGCAGTTTAGACAGGGAGGAGGGCTCCTACAATGAGCAGTTCTTC	CASSLDREEGSYNEQFF
.	TRBV7-8	TRBJ1-4	TRBD1	TGTGCCAGCAGCCCTGACAGGGGGAGTCGCTGGGGAAAACTGTTTTTT	CASSPDRGSRWGKLFF
.	TRBV7-8	TRBJ1-5	.	TGTGCCAGCAGCTTATTCCAGGGGTCAGACCAGAGCAATCAGCCCCAGCATTTT	CASSLFQGSDQSNQPQHF
.	TRBV5-1	TRBJ2-2	.	TGCGCCAGCAGCTTTGGGCCACAGGCCGACACCGGGGAGCTGTTTTTT	CASSFGPQADTGELFF
few	TRBV4-1	TRBJ2-3	TRBD1	TGCGCCAGCAGCCAAGTGGCTGGGACAGGGACAGATACGCAGTATTTT	CASSQVAGTGTDTQYF
few	TRBV4-3	TRBJ2-3	.	TGCGCCAGCAGCCAAGACGGTGATTTCGATACGCAGTATTTT	CASSQDGDFDTQYF
.	TRBV7-9	TRBJ2-3	.	TGTGCCAGCAGCCTCGGCTCGGTCTTCACAGATACGCAGTATTTT	CASSLGSVFTDTQYF
.	TRBV7-2	TRBJ2-1	TRBD2	TGTGCCAGCAGTTTCATCGGGACTAGCGGCTACAATGAGCAGTTCTTC	CASSFIGTSGYNEQFF
few	TRBV7-9	TRBJ2-1	.	TGTGCCAGCAGCTTAGCTCAGGCAGGGGGGATCGATGAGCAGTTCTTC	CASSLAQAGGIDEQFF
once	TRBV28	TRBJ2-7	.	TGTGCCAGCTTCCCCGGGGCTGGTGGGGCCTACGAGCAGTACTTC	CASFPGAGGAYEQYF
.	TRBV20-1	TRBJ2-1	.	TGCAGTGCTAGAGATCCCCTCGGAAAGAGCTCCTACAATGAGCAGTTCTTC	CSARDPLGKSSYNEQFF
.	TRBV2	TRBJ1-5	.	TGTGTCAGCAGTGTATATAGGAGCAATCAGCCCCAGCATTTT	CVSSVYRSNQPQHF
.	TRBV4-3	TRBJ1-1	TRBD1	TGCGCCAGCAGCCGAGCTGGGACAGGCAACACTGAAGCTTTCTTT	CASSRAGTGNTEAFF
few	TRBV20-1	TRBJ2-4	.	TGCAGTGGGCCCCCTGTGTCCAAAAACATACAGTACTTC	CSGPPVSKNIQYF
few	TRBV4-2	TRBJ2-7	.	TGTGCCAGCAGCCCCCTAAGTGGAGGGATAGGATACGAGCAGTACTTC	CASSPLSGGIGYEQYF
many	TRBV6-5	TRBJ2-4	TRBD1	TGTGCCAGCAGTTCGGACAGGAGGATGGTAAACATTCAGTACTTC	CASSSDRRMVNIQYF
.	TRBV18	TRBJ1-4	.	TGTGCCAGCTCACCCTTGGACAGAAAACTGTTTTTT	CASSPLDRKLFF
few	TRBV7-9	TRBJ2-1	.	TGTGCCAGCAGCCCAGGAGGTTGGGCCCTTCGAGATAATGAGCAGTTCTTC	CASSPGGWALRDNEQFF
.	TRBV12-3/TRBV12-4	TRBJ2-1	TRBD1	TGTGCCACCCTACCGGGACAGGGACACAATGAGCAGTTCTTC	CATLPGQGHNEQFF
.	TRBV6-5	TRBJ1-6	.	TGTGCCAGCAGTTACGGAGACGGGGGGGATTCACCCCTCCACTTT	CASSYGDGGDSPLHF
.	TRBV6-6	TRBJ1-2	.	TGTGCCAGCAGTTACTTCACGCGAAGGTACTATGGCTACACCTTC	CASSYFTRRYYGYTF
.	TRBV19	TRBJ2-5	.	TGTGCCAGTAACTCCGGGGGAGTGGAGACCCAGTACTTC	CASNSGGVETQYF
.	TRBV11-2	TRBJ1-3	TRBD1	TGTGCCAGCAGCTTTGATACACAGGGGAACACCATATATTTT	CASSFDTQGNTIYF
.	TRBV20-1	TRBJ1-2	.	TGCAGTGCTAGAGAAAACCCGACAGGCCCCCCCTATGGCTACACCTTC	CSARENPTGPPYGYTF
few	TRBV5-1	TRBJ2-5	TRBD1	TGCGCCAGCAGCTTGAATACAGGGGGCCAAGAGACCCAGTACTTC	CASSLNTGGQETQYF
.	TRBV20-1	TRBJ2-5	TRBD2	TGCAGTCCTCGGACTAGCGGAACCCCTCAAGAGACCCAGTACTTC	CSPRTSGTPQETQYF
few	TRBV20-1	TRBJ2-1	TRBD2	TGCAGTGTCATGAGCGGGGGGGCCTTATCCAATGAGCAGTTCTTC	CSVMSGGALSNEQFF
few	TRBV7-2	TRBJ2-5	TRBD2	TGTGCCAGCAGCCTTAGCGGGGGTTTCGAGACCCAGTACTTC	CASSLSGGFETQYF
.	TRBV20-1	TRBJ2-3	.	TGCAGTGCTGTTCAAGAGGGGTTTAACACAGATACGCAGTATTTT	CSAVQEGFNTDTQYF
.	TRBV6-6	TRBJ1-4	.	TGTGCCAGCAGTTACGTGGGTCCTGAAAAACTGTTTTTT	CASSYVGPEKLFF
.	TRBV7-2	TRBJ2-3	TRBD2	TGTGCCAGCAGCTTAGCGGAAGCGGGGTTGCCAGATACGCAGTATTTT	CASSLAEAGLPDTQYF
.	TRBV28	TRBJ1-6	.	TGTGCCAGCAGTTTCGGTCAGGGAAGATCACCCCTCCACTTT	CASSFGQGRSPLHF
.	TRBV20-1	TRBJ2-1	TRBD2	TGCAGTGCTTTACAGCCAGCGGGAGGAGTCAATGAGCAGTTCTTC	CSALQPAGGVNEQFF
.	TRBV28	TRBJ1-2	TRBD1	TGTGCCAGCGGGGACAGGTTTGGCTACACCTTC	CASGDRFGYTF
.	TRBV7-3	TRBJ1-2	TRBD1	TGTGCCAGCAGCTCGAACAGGGGTCTAATGGATGGCTACACCTTC	CASSSNRGLMDGYTF
few	TRBV9	TRBJ1-2	TRBD1	TGTGCCAGCAGCGGGGACAGGTATGGCTACACCTTC	CASSGDRYGYTF
.	TRBV5-1	TRBJ1-2	.	TGCGCCAGCAGCCCGGACAGTGATACTAACTATGGCTACACCTTC	CASSPDSDTNYGYTF
once	TRBV7-2	TRBJ1-2	TRBD1	TGTGCCAGCAGCTTCAGATGGGACAGTCCGTGGAGTACCTATGGCTACACCTTC	CASSFRWDSPWSTYGYTF